This T cell receptor (beta chain) came from a study of regulatory T cells in long-lasting Graves disease. Whole-study results and caveats: TCR diversity was lower in persistent Graves' patients (versus newly diagnosed ones). Persistent disease preferred TRBV28, TRBJ1-2 and TRBJ2-5; new disease, TRBV20-1 and TRBJ2-1.

Time point meaning: newly diagnosed GD, antithyroid drugs for less than 3 months. From RNA extracted from PBMCs, the TCR library was made. The V and J ends lost 0 bases and 3 bases respectively, with 12 bases between them. Germline CDR1 MGHRA, CDR2 YSYEKL. The CDR3 sequence is 15 residues long. Arm-PCR of CDR3 regions and iRepertoire HTBI primers were used to build TCR beta libraries. TCRdb re-derived calls from the multiplex PCR reads in MiXCR, one entry per CDR3 protein. Among about 350,000 distinct CDR3 sequences listed, 15% to 20% were seen once. This clonotype has at least ten counts. Its antigen is not known. The sample was also linked to a second study, of T cells in Graves' hyperthyroidism and ophthalmopathy. That work adds: Patients were excluded because of uncontrolled infection, other autoimmune disease, pregnancy or lactation. Carried out on the TCR CDR3, a first-round RT-PCR used the HTBI primer set.

The TCR originated in a woman between 18 and 29 years old with Graves disease. V and J are TRBV4-1 and TRBJ2-7; D uncertain. Sequences were derived from peripheral blood mononuclear cells (PBMCs), sampled at new diagnosis, from a patient treated with antithyroid drugs. The CDR3 protein is CASSQEPFIGYEQYF. The CDR3 nucleotides read TGCGCCAGCAGCCAAGAACCCTTTATTGGCTACGAGCAGTACTTC.